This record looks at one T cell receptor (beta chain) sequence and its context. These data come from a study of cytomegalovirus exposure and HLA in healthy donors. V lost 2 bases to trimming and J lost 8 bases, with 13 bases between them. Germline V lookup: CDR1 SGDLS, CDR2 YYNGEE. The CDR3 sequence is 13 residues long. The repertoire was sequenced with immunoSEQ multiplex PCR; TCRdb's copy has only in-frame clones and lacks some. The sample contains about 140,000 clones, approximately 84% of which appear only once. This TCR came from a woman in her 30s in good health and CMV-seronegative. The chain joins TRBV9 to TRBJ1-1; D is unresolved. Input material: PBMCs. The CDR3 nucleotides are TGTGCCAGCAGCGTCGGCCCGAGGTTCGAAGCTTTCTTT. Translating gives CASSVGPRFEAFF.